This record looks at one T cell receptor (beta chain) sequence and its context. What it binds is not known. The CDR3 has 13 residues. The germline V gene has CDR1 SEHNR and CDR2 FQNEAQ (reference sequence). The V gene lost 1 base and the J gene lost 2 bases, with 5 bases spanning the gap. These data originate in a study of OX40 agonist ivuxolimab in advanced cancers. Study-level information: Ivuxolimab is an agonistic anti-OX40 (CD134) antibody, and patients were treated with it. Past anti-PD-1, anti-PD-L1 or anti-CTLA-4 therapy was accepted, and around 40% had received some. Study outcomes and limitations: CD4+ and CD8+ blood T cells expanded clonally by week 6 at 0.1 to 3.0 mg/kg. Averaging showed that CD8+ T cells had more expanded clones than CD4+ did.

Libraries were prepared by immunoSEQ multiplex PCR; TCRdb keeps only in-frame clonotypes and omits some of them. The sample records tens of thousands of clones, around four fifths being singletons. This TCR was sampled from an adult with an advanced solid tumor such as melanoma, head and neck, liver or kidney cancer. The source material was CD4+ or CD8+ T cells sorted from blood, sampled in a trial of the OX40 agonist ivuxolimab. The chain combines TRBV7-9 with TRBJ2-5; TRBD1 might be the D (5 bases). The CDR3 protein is CASSLGTQETQYF. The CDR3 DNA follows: TGTGCCAGCAGCTTAGGGACACAAGAGACCCAGTACTTC. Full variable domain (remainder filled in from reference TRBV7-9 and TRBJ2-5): DTGVSQNPRHKITKRGQNVTFRCDPISEHNRLYWYRQTLGQGPEFLTYFQNEAQLEKSRLLSDRFSAERPKGSFSTLEIQRTEQGDSAMYLCASSLGTQETQYFGPGTRLLVL.